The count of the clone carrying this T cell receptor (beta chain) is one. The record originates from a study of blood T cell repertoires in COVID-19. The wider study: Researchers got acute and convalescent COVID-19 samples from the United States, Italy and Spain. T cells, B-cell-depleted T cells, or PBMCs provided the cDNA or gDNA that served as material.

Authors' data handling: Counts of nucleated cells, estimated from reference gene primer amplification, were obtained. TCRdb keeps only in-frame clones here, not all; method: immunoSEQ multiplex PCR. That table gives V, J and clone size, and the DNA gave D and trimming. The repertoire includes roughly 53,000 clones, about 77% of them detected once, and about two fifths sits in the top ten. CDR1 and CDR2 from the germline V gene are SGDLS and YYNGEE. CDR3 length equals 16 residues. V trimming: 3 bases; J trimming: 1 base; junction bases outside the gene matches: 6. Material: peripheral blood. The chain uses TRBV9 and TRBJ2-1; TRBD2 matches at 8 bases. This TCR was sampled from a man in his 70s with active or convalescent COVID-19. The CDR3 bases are TGTGCCAGCAGCGCACGACTAGCGCTTTCCTACAATGAGCAGTTCTTC. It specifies CASSARLALSYNEQFF. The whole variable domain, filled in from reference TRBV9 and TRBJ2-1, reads DSGVTQTPKHLITATGQRVTLRCSPRSGDLSVYWYQQSLDQGLQFLIQYYNGEERAKGNILERFSAQQFPDLHSELNLSSLELGDSALYFCASSARLALSYNEQFFGPGTRLTVL.